This section outlines one T cell receptor (beta chain) sequence together with its context. Its specificity is unknown. Germline V gene data show CDR1 as WSHSY and CDR2 as SAAADI. The V end lost 5 bases, the J end lost 0 bases, and 2 bases lay between the germline ends. CDR3 length: 12 residues. The data originate from a study of T cell responses to AZD1222 COVID-19 vaccine. Assay used: immunoSEQ multiplex PCR; TCRdb lists only in-frame clones, some missing. The sample has roughly 120,000 clones; roughly nine tenths are singletons. Broader study findings: Baseline serostatus was positive in only a handful of AZD1222 recipients.

The starting material was peripheral blood, obtained on day 0 of AZD1222 vaccination. This TCR was recovered from an adult in good health. The chain recombines TRBV10-2 with TRBJ1-5; no clear D. CDR3 protein: CASSPSNQPQHF. CDR3 in DNA: TGCGCCAGCAGTCCTAGCAATCAGCCCCAGCATTTT.